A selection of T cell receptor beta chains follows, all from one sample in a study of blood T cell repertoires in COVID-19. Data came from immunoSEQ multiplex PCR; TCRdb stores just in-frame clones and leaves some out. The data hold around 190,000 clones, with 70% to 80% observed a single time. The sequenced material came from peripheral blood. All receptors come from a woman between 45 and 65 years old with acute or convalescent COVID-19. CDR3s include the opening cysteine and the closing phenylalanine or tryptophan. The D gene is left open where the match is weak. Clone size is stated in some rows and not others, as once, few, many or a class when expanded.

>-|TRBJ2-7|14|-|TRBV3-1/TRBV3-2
CASSQEWSSYEQYF
TGTGCCAGCAGCCAAGAGTGGAGCTCCTACGAGCAGTACTTC
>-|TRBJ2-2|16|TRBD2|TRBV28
CASSILAGVNTGELFF
TGTGCCAGCAGTATACTAGCGGGAGTGAACACCGGGGAGCTGTTTTTT
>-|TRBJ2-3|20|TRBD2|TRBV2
CASSAILLLISGGLLRGQYF
TGTGCCAGCAGCGCCATACTCCTCCTCATTAGCGGGGGTCTCCTGAGGGGGCAGTATTTT
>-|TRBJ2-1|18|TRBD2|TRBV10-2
CASTGLAGAGSSYNEQFF
TGCGCCAGCACGGGACTAGCGGGAGCGGGGAGCTCCTACAATGAGCAGTTCTTC
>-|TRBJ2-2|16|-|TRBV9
CASSVEGTINTGELFF
TGTGCCAGCAGCGTAGAAGGGACAATCAACACCGGGGAGCTGTTTTTT
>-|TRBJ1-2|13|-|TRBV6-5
CASSPDRSYGYTF
TGTGCCAGCAGTCCCGACAGGTCCTATGGCTACACCTTC
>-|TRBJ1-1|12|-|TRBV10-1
CASSGANTEAFF
TGCGCCAGCAGTGGGGCCAACACTGAAGCTTTCTTT
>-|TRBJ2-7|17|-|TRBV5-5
CASSQPILQGIRAEQYF
TGTGCCAGCAGCCAACCTATCCTCCAGGGAATTCGGGCCGAGCAGTACTTC
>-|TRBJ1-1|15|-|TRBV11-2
CASSLFGRLNTEAFF
TGTGCCAGCAGCTTGTTCGGCAGGTTGAACACTGAAGCTTTCTTT
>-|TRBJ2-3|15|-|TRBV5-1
CASSLEDRITDTQYF
TGCGCCAGCAGCTTGGAGGACAGAATCACAGATACGCAGTATTTT
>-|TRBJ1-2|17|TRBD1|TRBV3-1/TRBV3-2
CASSGRDRGVPNYGYTF
TGTGCCAGCAGCGGACGGGACAGGGGAGTTCCTAACTATGGCTACACCTTC
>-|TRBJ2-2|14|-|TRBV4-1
CASIGSLGTGELFF
TGCGCCAGCATTGGGAGTCTGGGGACCGGGGAGCTGTTTTTT
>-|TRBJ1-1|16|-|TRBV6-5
CASSYSITGEDTEAFF
TGTGCCAGCAGTTACTCGATTACGGGGGAAGACACTGAAGCTTTCTTT
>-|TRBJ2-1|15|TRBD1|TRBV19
CASSTDRGGGNEQFF
TGTGCCAGTAGTACGGACAGGGGTGGGGGCAATGAGCAGTTCTTC
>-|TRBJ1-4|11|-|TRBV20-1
CSGGSGEKLFF
TGCAGTGGAGGGAGTGGGGAAAAACTGTTTTTT
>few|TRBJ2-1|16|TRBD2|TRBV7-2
CASSYQAGGPRNEQFF
TGTGCCAGCAGCTACCAAGCGGGAGGGCCACGAAATGAGCAGTTCTTC
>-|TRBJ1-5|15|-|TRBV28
CASSPPLRVGQPQHF
TGTGCCAGCAGTCCCCCCCTGCGGGTAGGGCAGCCCCAGCATTTT
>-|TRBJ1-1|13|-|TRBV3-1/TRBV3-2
CASSQVPQVEAFF
TGTGCCAGCAGCCAAGTGCCCCAGGTAGAAGCTTTCTTT
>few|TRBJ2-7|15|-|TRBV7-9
CASSGRGTPRDEQYF
TGTGCCAGCAGCGGCCGCGGGACTCCCAGAGACGAGCAGTACTTC
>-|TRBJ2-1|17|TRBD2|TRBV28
CASSFPFWRGGNNEQFF
TGTGCCAGCAGTTTTCCTTTTTGGCGGGGGGGAAACAATGAGCAGTTCTTC
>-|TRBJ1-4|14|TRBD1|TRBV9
CASSADRGYGELFF
TGTGCCAGCAGCGCGGACAGGGGGTATGGGGAACTGTTTTTT
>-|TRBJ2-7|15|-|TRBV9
CASNRGGTDTYEQYF
TGTGCCAGCAATAGGGGAGGAACGGATACCTACGAGCAGTACTTC
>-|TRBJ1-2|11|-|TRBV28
CASSSRPGHTF
TGTGCCAGCAGTTCTCGGCCAGGGCACACCTTC
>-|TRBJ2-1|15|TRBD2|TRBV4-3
CASSYSGRASDEQFF
TGCGCCAGCAGCTATAGCGGGAGGGCTTCCGATGAGCAGTTCTTC
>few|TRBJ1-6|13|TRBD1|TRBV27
CASRAGGRSPLHF
TGTGCCAGCCGGGCAGGGGGCCGATCACCCCTCCACTTT
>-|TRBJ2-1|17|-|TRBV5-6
CASRTGQGAIFYNEQFF
TGTGCCAGCAGAACCGGACAAGGGGCAATCTTCTACAATGAGCAGTTCTTC
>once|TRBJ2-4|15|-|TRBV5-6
CASSLGPFTKNIQYF
TGTGCCAGCAGCTTGGGTCCCTTTACCAAAAACATTCAGTACTTC
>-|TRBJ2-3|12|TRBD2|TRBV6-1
CASCRGGDTQYF
TGTGCCAGCTGCCGCGGGGGAGATACGCAGTATTTT
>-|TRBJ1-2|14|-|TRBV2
CASSDFSPPYGYTF
TGTGCCAGCAGTGATTTTTCTCCCCCTTATGGCTACACCTTC
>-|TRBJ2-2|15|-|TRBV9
CASSPQGGNTGELFF
TGTGCCAGCAGCCCCCAGGGGGGGAACACCGGGGAGCTGTTTTTT
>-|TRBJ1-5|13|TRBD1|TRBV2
CASRGQRDQPQHF
TGTGCCAGCAGGGGACAGAGAGATCAGCCCCAGCATTTT
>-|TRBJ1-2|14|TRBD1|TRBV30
CAWRGTGSAYGYTF
TGTGCCTGGAGGGGGACAGGGTCAGCGTATGGCTACACCTTC
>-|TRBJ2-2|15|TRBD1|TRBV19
CASSIGQGRTGELFF
TGTGCCAGTAGTATAGGACAGGGGAGGACCGGGGAGCTGTTTTTT
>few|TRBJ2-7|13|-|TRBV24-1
CATSEGASHEQYF
TGTGCCACCAGTGAGGGGGCATCCCACGAGCAGTACTTC
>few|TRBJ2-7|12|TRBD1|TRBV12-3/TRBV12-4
CASSRTGAVQYF
TGTGCCAGCAGCCGGACAGGGGCCGTGCAGTACTTC
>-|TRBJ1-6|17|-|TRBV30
CAWSVLRAGSYNSPLHF
TGTGCCTGGAGTGTACTACGCGCGGGCTCCTATAATTCACCCCTCCACTTT
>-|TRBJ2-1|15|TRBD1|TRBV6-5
CASSLDRSSYNEQFF
TGTGCCAGCAGTTTGGACAGGAGCTCCTACAATGAGCAGTTCTTC
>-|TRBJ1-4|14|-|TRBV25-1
CASSDFTGFEKLFF
TGTGCCAGCAGTGATTTCACAGGGTTTGAAAAACTGTTTTTT
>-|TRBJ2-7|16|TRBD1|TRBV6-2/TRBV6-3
CASSYSPGTGNHEQYF
TGTGCCAGCAGTTACTCCCCCGGGACAGGGAACCACGAGCAGTACTTC
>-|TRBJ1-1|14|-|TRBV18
CASSPQGLNTEAFF
TGTGCCAGCTCACCACAGGGGTTGAACACTGAAGCTTTCTTT
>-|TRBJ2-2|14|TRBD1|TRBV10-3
CAISGTGGTGELFF
TGTGCCATCAGTGGGACAGGAGGCACCGGGGAGCTGTTTTTT
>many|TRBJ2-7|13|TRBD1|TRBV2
CASSSGTADEQYF
TGTGCCAGCAGTTCCGGGACAGCCGACGAGCAGTACTTC
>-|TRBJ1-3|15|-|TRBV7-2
CASSLAWSSGNTIYF
TGTGCCAGCAGCTTAGCCTGGAGCTCTGGAAACACCATATATTTT
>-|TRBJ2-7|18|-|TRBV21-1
CASSRIGTGGPAGYEQYF
TGTGCCAGCAGCCGGATCGGGACGGGAGGGCCCGCAGGGTACGAGCAGTACTTC
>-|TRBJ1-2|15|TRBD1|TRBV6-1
CASSLGGGSNYGYTF
TGTGCCAGCAGCCTAGGAGGGGGCAGCAACTATGGCTACACCTTC
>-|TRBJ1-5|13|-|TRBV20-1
CSASWGGDQPQHF
TGCAGTGCTAGTTGGGGGGGGGACCAGCCCCAGCATTTT
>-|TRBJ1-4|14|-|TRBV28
CASSLYTSGEKLFF
TGTGCCAGCAGTTTATATACCTCGGGTGAAAAACTGTTTTTT
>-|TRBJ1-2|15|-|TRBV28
CASSLASWGEEGYTF
TGTGCCAGCAGTTTAGCCTCGTGGGGCGAAGAAGGCTACACCTTC
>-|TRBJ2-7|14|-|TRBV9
CASSVSGATYEQYF
TGTGCCAGCAGCGTTAGTGGGGCAACCTACGAGCAGTACTTC
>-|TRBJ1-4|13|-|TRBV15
CATSGLAGEKLFF
TGTGCCACCAGCGGACTCGCGGGTGAAAAACTGTTTTTT